This is a list of T cell receptor beta chains from one sample in a study of T cells in Graves' hyperthyroidism and ophthalmopathy. TCRdb re-called the multiplex PCR reads with MiXCR, one entry per CDR3 protein. The repertoire consists of some 690,000 distinct CDR3 sequences, with around 15% occurring once and the leading ten covering roughly a sixth. The sample consisted of blood. These receptors originate from a man aged 45-60 years with Graves' hyperthyroidism. Both conserved end residues are part of each CDR3. Each record gives: V gene, CDR3 protein.

v_call: TRBV30
cdr3_aa: CAWSVQGNTIYF

v_call: TRBV28
cdr3_aa: CASIPAPGGGETQYF

v_call: TRBV7-9
cdr3_aa: CASSRLDRVGEKLFF

v_call: TRBV6-2/TRBV6-3
cdr3_aa: CASGRWDTEAFF

v_call: TRBV10-1
cdr3_aa: CASSSTGGPMNTEAFF

v_call: TRBV6-2/TRBV6-3
cdr3_aa: CASSYSKAGAEQFF

v_call: TRBV30
cdr3_aa: CAWSGGNSYEQYF

v_call: TRBV28
cdr3_aa: CASSFPTQWGSPLHF

v_call: TRBV11-2
cdr3_aa: CASSPGLRVNYGYTF

v_call: TRBV7-6
cdr3_aa: CASSLPGTSGRYEQYF

v_call: TRBV19
cdr3_aa: CASSTTLAGSYNEQFF

v_call: TRBV6-5
cdr3_aa: CASSYSGEYTDTQYF

v_call: TRBV20-1
cdr3_aa: CSAPGQGWEQYF

v_call: TRBV7-3
cdr3_aa: CASSIYTGELFF

v_call: TRBV12-3/TRBV12-4
cdr3_aa: CASSLGLAGGRLNTEAFF

v_call: TRBV28
cdr3_aa: CASRHDQSPYNEQFF

v_call: TRBV7-2
cdr3_aa: CASSPTGLYYEQYF

v_call: TRBV30
cdr3_aa: CAWSVHDPVYGYTF

v_call: TRBV18
cdr3_aa: CASSPGDEAFF

v_call: TRBV29-1
cdr3_aa: CSVGPPTGNTEAFF

v_call: TRBV7-8
cdr3_aa: CASSLSAGSQAGELFF

v_call: TRBV27
cdr3_aa: CASSFGGSEYNEQFF

v_call: TRBV18
cdr3_aa: CASSASRTEEETQYF

v_call: TRBV30
cdr3_aa: CAWTALVASGSYEQYF

v_call: TRBV11-3
cdr3_aa: CASTLTRGETQYF

v_call: TRBV20-1
cdr3_aa: CVANNEDPANTGELFF

v_call: TRBV5-6
cdr3_aa: CASSLLGPTSSYNEQFF

v_call: TRBV9
cdr3_aa: CASSARTGGFEKLFF

v_call: TRBV11-1
cdr3_aa: CASSLGLAGAHEQYF

v_call: TRBV19
cdr3_aa: CASSPPPGNQPQHF

v_call: TRBV5-1
cdr3_aa: CASTYLDRVDEQFF

v_call: TRBV29-1
cdr3_aa: CSGGRTPLTDTQYF